This T cell receptor beta chain comes out of a study of early T cells in non-severe SARS-CoV-2 infection. Unique molecular identifiers (one per individual cDNA molecule) were attached. Using its own MiXCR run on the 5' RACE reads, TCRdb lists one record per CDR3 protein. The repertoire holds fewer than 60,000 distinct CDR3 sequences, roughly a tenth seen once, with roughly 5.5% in the top ten. The V segment lost 0 bases and the J segment 3 bases; nucleotides outside the gene matches: 10. In germline, CDR1 is DFQATT, CDR2 SNEGSKA (reference sequence). The CDR3 runs 16 residues. This clonotype was observed a handful of times.

The sequence was obtained from an adult who was a healthcare worker with PCR-confirmed SARS-CoV-2 infection or an uninfected control (not recorded which). This sequence joins TRBV20-1 and TRBJ1-2; 7 positions agree with TRBD1. The sequencing used whole blood, collected at baseline. The chain's CDR3 is CSARDYVNRGYYGYTF. The DNA for the CDR3 is TGCAGTGCTAGAGACTACGTCAACAGGGGATACTATGGCTACACCTTC.